A single sample gave rise to the 21 T cell receptor beta chains below, sequenced in a study of cytomegalovirus exposure and HLA in healthy donors. Primers: 60 Vbeta forward and 13 Jbeta reverse. Profiled with immunoSEQ multiplex PCR; TCRdb holds only in-frame clones, not every one. Here the sample spans some 110,000 clones, just over 75% being singletons. Specimen: PBMCs. The origin of the receptors is a middle-aged man in good health and CMV-seropositive.

The chain is built from TRBV7-2 and TRBJ1-5, with 7 bases fitting TRBD1. This CDR3 region has 14 residues. In germline, CDR1 is SGHTA, CDR2 FQGNSA. V lost 6 bases and J lost 3; bases outside the gene matches: 5. This chain's CDR3 is CASSLTGANQPQHF. CDR3 in DNA: TGTGCCAGCAGTCTCACAGGGGCCAATCAGCCCCAGCATTTT.

The sample holds a few counts of this clone. The chain links TRBV9 to TRBJ2-2; a possible D gene is TRBD2 (6 bases). The germline gives CDR1 SGDLS, CDR2 YYNGEE. The ends were cut back, 0 bases at V and 2 bases at J, with 17 bases in the middle. The length of the CDR3 is 18 residues. Written as DNA, the CDR3 is TGTGCCAGCAGCGTAGTGCAAACTAGCCACACAAACACCGGGGAGCTGTTTTTT. Amino acid sequence: CASSVVQTSHTNTGELFF.

V is TRBV28 and J is TRBJ1-2, with 7 nucleotides matching TRBD1. This CDR3 has 12 amino acids. V dropped 5 bases and J dropped 5; count of bases not matched to a gene: 2. Per germline, CDR1 MDHEN and CDR2 SYDVKM. CDR3 bases: TGTGCCAGCAGTCAGGGGGTTTATGGCTACACCTTC. Translation: CASSQGVYGYTF.

This chain joins TRBV6-5 and TRBJ1-5, with unresolved D. The CDR3 extends over 11 amino acids. V was shortened by 5 bases and J by 6 bases, with 5 bases between the two germline ends. Germline V gene lookup returns CDR1 MNHEY and CDR2 SVGAGI. CDR3 in DNA: TGTGCCAGCAGTCCGGGTCAGCCCCAGCATTTT. Amino acid sequence: CASSPGQPQHF.

The chain is built from TRBV7-2 and TRBJ1-2, with D perhaps TRBD1 (5 bases). This CDR3 has 13 residues. V lost 4 bases and J 4 bases, leaving 10 bases between the germline ends. In germline, CDR1 is SGHTA, CDR2 FQGNSA. The CDR3 sequence is CASSSDTTYGYTF. The CDR3 region has the DNA TGTGCCAGCAGCTCGGACACTACCTATGGCTACACCTTC.

This clone was seen a handful of times. The V and J genes are TRBV6-5 and TRBJ2-5, with 8 positions matching TRBD1. This CDR3 spans 14 amino acids. CDR1 and CDR2 from the germline V gene are MNHEY and SVGAGI. With V trimmed by 6 bases and J by 5 bases, 8 bases remained unmatched. The CDR3 protein is CASSSGRGHETQYF. In nucleotides, the CDR3 is TGTGCCAGCAGCTCAGGCAGGGGGCATGAGACCCAGTACTTC.

The CDR3 loop is CASSLGGDSWETQYF. The CDR3 coding sequence is TGTGCCAGCAGCTTAGGCGGGGACTCGTGGGAGACCCAGTACTTC. The chain carries TRBV7-9 and TRBJ2-5, with a weak D call TRBD2 (6 bases). The CDR3 is 15 residues long. V shed 1 base and J shed 5 bases, with 14 bases lying between them. Germline V gene data show CDR1 as SEHNR and CDR2 as FQNEAQ (reference sequence).

The genes are TRBV10-3 and TRBJ1-1, with TRBD1 matching over 7 bases. The CDR3 has 14 residues. J lost 6 bases, V lost 5 bases, and 9 bases had no gene match. Per the germline V gene, CDR1 is ENHRY and CDR2 is SYGVKD. CDR3 in amino acids: CAISLTGEWAEAFF. DNA of the CDR3: TGTGCCATCAGTCTAACAGGGGAATGGGCTGAAGCTTTCTTT.

V is TRBV9 and J is TRBJ2-3, with a tentative D call TRBD2 (5 bases). Trimming left V 0 bases short and J 0 bases short, with 8 bases between. Germline V gives CDR1 SGDLS, CDR2 YYNGEE. CDR3 size: 15 residues. CDR3 in DNA: TGTGCCAGCAGCGTAGAACTAGTTAGCACAGATACGCAGTATTTT. Translating it yields CASSVELVSTDTQYF.

For the CDR3, the DNA is TGTGCCAGCAGCTCAGGACTAGCCAGCTCCTACGAGCAGTACTTC. It is translated as CASSSGLASSYEQYF. V usage is TRBV5-4 and J usage is TRBJ2-7; 8 bases are shared with TRBD2. The V gene end was trimmed by 3 bases and the J gene end by 0 bases; junction bases not matched to a gene: 5. The CDR3 is made up of 15 amino acids. Germline lookup yields CDR1 SGHNT and CDR2 YYREEE (reference sequence).

The CDR3: CASSSGLGDGYTF. CDR3 coding DNA: TGTGCCAGCAGCTCGGGACTCGGCGATGGCTACACCTTC. The chain recombines TRBV7-2 with TRBJ1-2, with D perhaps matching TRBD1 (5 bases). The germline V gene has CDR1 SGHTA and CDR2 FQGNSA. Trimming shortened V by 4 bases and J by 6 bases, and 12 bases separated the two germline ends. This CDR3 region has 13 residues.

The chain recombines TRBV5-4 with TRBJ1-2; TRBD1 is a possible D gene (6 bases). V dropped 4 bases and J dropped 0 bases, with 10 bases sitting between them. The CDR3 spans 14 residues. Germline values: CDR1 SGHNT, CDR2 YYREEE (reference sequence). DNA of the CDR3: TGTGCCAGCAGCGGGGGGGGCTCTAACTATGGCTACACCTTC. Its protein product is CASSGGGSNYGYTF.

This chain uses TRBV7-8 with TRBJ1-1, with D uncertain. V was shortened by 0 bases and J by 7 bases, with 6 bases between the two germline ends. Germline lookup yields CDR1 SGHVS and CDR2 FQNEAQ. The CDR3 length is 12 residues. CDR3 amino acids: CASSLAGDEAFF. As DNA, the CDR3 is TGTGCCAGCAGCTTAGCCGGAGATGAAGCTTTCTTT.

The V call is TRBV6-1, the J call TRBJ1-2; D possibly corresponds to TRBD1 (5 bases). The CDR3 has 15 amino acids. Trimming stripped 0 bases from V and 4 bases from J, with 12 bases between. Germline V CDR1 and CDR2: MNHNS, SASEGT. DNA of the CDR3: TGTGCCAGCAGTGAAGCGCTAGGGGCCAGCTATGGCTACACCTTC. It is translated as CASSEALGASYGYTF.

V and J are TRBV21-1 and TRBJ2-5; the DNA was not compared with TRBD2, the D call given in the table. The DNA matches TRBJ2-7 better at its end, which makes the J call doubtful. TRBV21-1 represents a pseudogene. CDR3 length equals 12 residues. The CDR3 region has the DNA TGTGCCAGCAGCAAAGACCCGCACGAGCAGTACTTC. Its protein product is CASSKDPHEQYF.

This clone was picked up one time. The CDR3 reads CASSAALAWGYTF. In nucleotides, the CDR3 is TGTGCCAGCAGCGCCGCGTTAGCTTGGGGCTACACCTTC. The genes are TRBV7-8 and TRBJ1-2; no clear D. The CDR3 length is 13 residues. Trimming stripped 5 bases from V and 8 bases from J, with 15 bases between. In germline, CDR1 is SGHVS, CDR2 FQNEAQ.

CDR3 in DNA: TGTGCCAGCAGCTTAGTTCCTAGCGGGAGGTTGACCGGGGAGCTGTTTTTT. The encoded protein is CASSLVPSGRLTGELFF. The chain recombines TRBV7-9 with TRBJ2-2; 11 bases fit TRBD2. Germline CDR1 is SEHNR and CDR2 is FQNEAQ (reference sequence). The CDR3 length is 17 residues. J gave up 5 bases and V 1 base, and 6 bases lay outside the gene matches.

This chain joins TRBV7-2 and TRBJ1-5; D might be TRBD1 (5 bases). Trimming pared 5 bases from V and 9 bases from J, leaving 29 bases between. Germline CDR1 is SGHTA and CDR2 is FQGNSA. The CDR3 is 18 residues long. CDR3 sequence: CASSPSARAGTRVVPQHF. The CDR3 DNA sequence: TGTGCCAGCAGCCCTAGCGCCAGAGCGGGGACGCGGGTAGTGCCCCAGCATTTT.

The rearrangement uses TRBV29-1 and TRBJ1-2; 10 bases fit TRBD1. This CDR3 is built from 16 residues. The V and J ends lost 3 bases and 3 bases, in that order; junction bases with no gene match: 10. CDR1 and CDR2 from the germline V gene are SQVTM and ANQGSEA. The DNA for the CDR3 is TGCAGCGTTGACCGGGGACAGGGGAGGAGCGACTATGGCTACACCTTC. It yields the protein CSVDRGQGRSDYGYTF.

The chain combines TRBV30 with TRBJ2-7, with 7 bases matching TRBD1. CDR3 length: 13 amino acids. Germline V gene lookup returns CDR1 GTSNPN and CDR2 SVGIG (reference sequence). V shed 4 bases, J shed 0 bases, and the junction held 3 bases outside the gene matches. CDR3: CAWTTGASYEQYF. The CDR3 nucleotides are TGTGCCTGGACTACAGGGGCCTCCTACGAGCAGTACTTC.

The CDR3 nucleotides read TGTGCCAGCAGCTTACTTACAGGGCTCTCTGAAGCTTTCTTT. As protein: CASSLLTGLSEAFF. The V gene is TRBV7-2, the J gene TRBJ1-1; a weak D match, TRBD1 (6 bases). V was clipped by 2 bases and J by 6 bases, with 13 bases between them. CDR3 size: 14 residues. CDR1 is SGHTA and CDR2 is FQGNSA in the germline V gene. Drawing the rest from reference TRBV7-2 and TRBJ1-1, the complete variable domain is GAGVSQSPSNKVTEKGKDVELRCDPISGHTALYWYRQSLGQGLEFLIYFQGNSAPDKSGLPSDRFSAERTGGSVSTLTIQRTQQEDSAVYLCASSLLTGLSEAFFGQGTRLTVV.